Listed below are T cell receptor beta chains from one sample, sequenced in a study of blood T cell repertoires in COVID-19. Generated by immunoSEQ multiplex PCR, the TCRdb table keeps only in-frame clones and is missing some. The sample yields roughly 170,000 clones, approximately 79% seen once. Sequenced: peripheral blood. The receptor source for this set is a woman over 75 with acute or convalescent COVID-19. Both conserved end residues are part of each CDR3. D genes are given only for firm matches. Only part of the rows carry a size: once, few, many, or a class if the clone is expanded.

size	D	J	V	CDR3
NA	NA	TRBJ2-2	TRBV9	CASSVAPGGELFF
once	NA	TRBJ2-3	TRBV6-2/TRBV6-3	CASSKLAARTDTQYF
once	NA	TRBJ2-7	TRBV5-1	CASSLTQGYEQYF
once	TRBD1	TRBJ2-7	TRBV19	CASSARQGSSYEQYF
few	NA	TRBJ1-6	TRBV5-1	CASSIMAGSSYNSPLHF
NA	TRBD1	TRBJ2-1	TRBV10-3	CATRTGDSISYNEQFF
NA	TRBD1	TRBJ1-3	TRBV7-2	CASSSGSWTGFSSGNTIYF
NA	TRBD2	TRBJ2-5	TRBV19	CASSFVAGEEETQYF
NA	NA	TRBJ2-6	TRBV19	CASLQGAGANVLTF
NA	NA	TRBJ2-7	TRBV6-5	CASSRDTSSYEQYF
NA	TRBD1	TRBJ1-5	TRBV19	CASSKAGTGGHNQPQHF
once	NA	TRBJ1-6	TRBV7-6	CASSKDSRNSPLHF
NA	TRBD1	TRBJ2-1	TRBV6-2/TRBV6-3	CASSPIGETGGFMGEQFF
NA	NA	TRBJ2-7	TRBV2	CASRLEVSYEQYF
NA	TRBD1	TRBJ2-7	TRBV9	CASSVDLTTGADPYEQYF
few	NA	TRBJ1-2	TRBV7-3	CASSPRGAFSGYTF
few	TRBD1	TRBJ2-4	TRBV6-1	CASSDGQVNIQYF
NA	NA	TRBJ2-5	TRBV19	CASSEGGAETQYF
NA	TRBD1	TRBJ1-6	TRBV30	CACPEITGTDNSPLHF
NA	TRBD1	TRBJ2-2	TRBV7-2	CASSFLTGEGELFF
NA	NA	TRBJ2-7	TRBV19	CASSMTGAYEQYF
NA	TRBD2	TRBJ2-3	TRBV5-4	CASSSGTSGTDTQYF